This T cell receptor beta chain appears in the sequencing data of a study of early T cells in non-severe SARS-CoV-2 infection (dated by TCRdb to 2020 to 2023). Looking at the study overall: Bulk RNA from unsorted whole blood was used for TCR sequencing, so alpha and beta chains could not be paired. Study-wide findings and limitations: VDJdb matching was skewed toward anti-spike CD8 responses and likely underestimated virus-specific expansions, missing private and CD4 specificities.

Receptor libraries were prepared by 5' RACE. Sequencing used a NextSeq 500. In the TCR library protocol, unique molecular identifiers were attached to individual cDNA molecules to correct for PCR bias and sequencing error. TCR alpha and beta chains were both sequenced, and the abundances of alpha and beta sequences in each sample were closely correlated with each other. Per the original workflow: V gene, J gene and CDR3 annotation of TCR sequences was performed with Decombinator V4. Expanded TCRs were defined as changing significantly between any two time points under a Poisson model with p below 0.0001. TCR abundances were normalised to the total number of TCRs sequenced in each sample and reported as counts per million. A search of VDJdb, accessed on 1 November 2021, was run for TCRs annotated to CMV, EBV and SARS-CoV-2, with TCRs annotated for multiple antigens excluded. TCRdb trimmed public reads at Q25 via fastp, called clones via MiXCR and kept in-frame beta chains. Each CDR3 protein appears once, grouped with its most common genes and DNA. The authors' filters were not applied to this entry. A total of under 65,000 distinct CDR3 sequences appear in this sample, 13% of them only once. In total, the top ten clones hold around a tenth of the sample.

This clonotype was recorded many times. Its antigen has not been determined. No base qualities exist here, and no much larger clone lies one base off it. A case-control design nested within a healthcare worker cohort in London, UK, was used, with weekly nasopharyngeal swab PCR tests and blood sampling performed. Healthcare workers were recruited between 23 and 31 March 2020, during the week of the UK lockdown, and were followed weekly for up to about 15 weeks. Here the sequenced sample was whole blood, taken at baseline. This receptor was identified in an adult who was a healthcare worker with PCR-confirmed SARS-CoV-2 infection or an uninfected control (not recorded which).

The CDR3 region has the sequence CASSLTGSGELFF. The sequenced DNA: TGTGCCAGCAGCTTAACAGGGTCCGGGGAGCTGTTTTTT. The chain is encoded by TRBV7-6 joined to TRBJ2-2, with a tentative D gene TRBD1 over 6 matching bases. The CDR3 runs 13 amino acids, cysteine and phenylalanine included. Kept here is only the CDR3 DNA, which spans 39 bases and is read in frame from base 1. Trimming at the junction amounts to 2 bases on V and 6 bases on J, and the germline ends lie 7 bases apart. From the germline V gene, CDR1 is SGHVS and CDR2 is FNYEAQ.